This is a list of T cell receptor beta chains from one sample in a study of OX40 agonist ivuxolimab in advanced cancers. Using immunoSEQ multiplex PCR, the repertoire was profiled, and TCRdb retains in-frame clones only, with some absent. The sample comprises some 75,000 clones, less than 90% of which are singletons, and about 2.1% rests with the top ten. The sample in question was CD4+ or CD8+ T cells sorted from blood, obtained in a trial of the OX40 agonist ivuxolimab. The receptors were gathered from an adult with an advanced solid tumor such as melanoma, head and neck, liver or kidney cancer. The CDR3 runs from the conserved cysteine through the conserved F or W. Fields, in order: V gene, D gene, J gene, clone size, CDR3 DNA, CDR3 protein. D genes are given only for firm matches. Only some rows state a clone size, as once, few, many or a class for expanded clones.

v_gene: TRBV19
d_gene: .
j_gene: TRBJ1-5
abundance: .
CDR3nt: TGTGCCACCGACCTATCGACATCTTCAAGCAATCAGCCCCAGCATTTT
CDR3aa: CATDLSTSSSNQPQHF

v_gene: TRBV28
d_gene: .
j_gene: TRBJ2-3
abundance: .
CDR3nt: TGTGCCAGCAGTTTGAGGTCCTGGGGACTCACAGATACGCAGTATTTT
CDR3aa: CASSLRSWGLTDTQYF

v_gene: TRBV25-1
d_gene: TRBD1
j_gene: TRBJ2-1
abundance: .
CDR3nt: TGTGCCAGCAGTGAATCTTGGGACAGGGGCATGATTGAGCAGTTCTTC
CDR3aa: CASSESWDRGMIEQFF

v_gene: TRBV28
d_gene: .
j_gene: TRBJ1-5
abundance: .
CDR3nt: TGTGCCAGCAAACAGGGCAATCAGCCCCAGCATTTT
CDR3aa: CASKQGNQPQHF

v_gene: TRBV14
d_gene: .
j_gene: TRBJ2-7
abundance: .
CDR3nt: TGTGCCAGCAGACGTCAAGGCCACACCGGGGAGCAGTACTTC
CDR3aa: CASRRQGHTGEQYF

v_gene: TRBV2
d_gene: .
j_gene: TRBJ2-2
abundance: .
CDR3nt: TGTGCCAGCGGAAACATAAGGGGCACCGGGGAGCTGTTTTTT
CDR3aa: CASGNIRGTGELFF

v_gene: TRBV4-1
d_gene: TRBD1
j_gene: TRBJ2-6
abundance: .
CDR3nt: TGCGCCAGCAGCCCAGGGCCCATCCAGGGGGCGGCTGGGGCCAACGTCCTGACTTTC
CDR3aa: CASSPGPIQGAAGANVLTF

v_gene: TRBV5-8
d_gene: TRBD1
j_gene: TRBJ2-3
abundance: once
CDR3nt: TGTGCCAGCAGCTACGGGACAGGAGGGGATACGCAGTATTTT
CDR3aa: CASSYGTGGDTQYF

v_gene: TRBV7-2
d_gene: .
j_gene: TRBJ1-4
abundance: .
CDR3nt: TGTGCCAGCAGCTTAAATAGGGCTAATGAAAAACTGTTTTTT
CDR3aa: CASSLNRANEKLFF

v_gene: TRBV5-1
d_gene: .
j_gene: TRBJ2-5
abundance: .
CDR3nt: TGCGCCAGCAGCTTGACGGGAGAGACCCAGTACTTC
CDR3aa: CASSLTGETQYF

v_gene: TRBV28
d_gene: .
j_gene: TRBJ1-2
abundance: .
CDR3nt: TGTGCCATCTGGGGGGGGCCGCTTGAGGGAATTGGCTACACCTTC
CDR3aa: CAIWGGPLEGIGYTF

v_gene: TRBV4-1
d_gene: .
j_gene: TRBJ2-2
abundance: few
CDR3nt: TGCGCCAGCAGCCAAGATCGGGCAGGGGCGCAAACCGGGGAGCTGTTTTTT
CDR3aa: CASSQDRAGAQTGELFF

v_gene: TRBV5-5
d_gene: .
j_gene: TRBJ2-5
abundance: .
CDR3nt: TGTGCCAGCAGCTTGGCAGTCTCTCAAGAGACCCAGTACTTC
CDR3aa: CASSLAVSQETQYF

v_gene: TRBV11-2
d_gene: TRBD1
j_gene: TRBJ1-6
abundance: .
CDR3nt: TGTGCCAGCAGTCGGGACAGGGCCTCAAATAATTCACCCCTCCACTTT
CDR3aa: CASSRDRASNNSPLHF

v_gene: TRBV18
d_gene: .
j_gene: TRBJ2-6
abundance: .
CDR3nt: TGTGCCAGCTCAGGAAATTTCCTCTCTGGGGCCAACGTCCTGACTTTC
CDR3aa: CASSGNFLSGANVLTF

v_gene: TRBV25-1
d_gene: .
j_gene: TRBJ1-2
abundance: few
CDR3nt: TGTGCCAGCAGAAGGGGGAATGGTGGCTACACCTTC
CDR3aa: CASRRGNGGYTF

v_gene: TRBV7-3
d_gene: .
j_gene: TRBJ2-7
abundance: .
CDR3nt: TGTGCCAGCAGCTCCACAGCTTCTCGATACGAGCAGTACTTC
CDR3aa: CASSSTASRYEQYF

v_gene: TRBV7-3
d_gene: TRBD2
j_gene: TRBJ2-3
abundance: once
CDR3nt: TGTGCCAGCAGCTTCCACCCGGCTAGCGGGGGGGTTGATACGCAGTATTTT
CDR3aa: CASSFHPASGGVDTQYF

v_gene: TRBV18
d_gene: .
j_gene: TRBJ2-7
abundance: once
CDR3nt: TGTGCCAGCTCACCACCGGGAGGTACACCCTTGGAGCAGTACTTC
CDR3aa: CASSPPGGTPLEQYF

v_gene: TRBV6-1
d_gene: TRBD1
j_gene: TRBJ2-7
abundance: .
CDR3nt: TGTGCCAGCAGTGAAGGGTCCGGGACAGGGGGCCGGTACGAGCAGTACTTC
CDR3aa: CASSEGSGTGGRYEQYF

v_gene: TRBV7-9
d_gene: .
j_gene: TRBJ2-5
abundance: .
CDR3nt: TGTGCCAGCAGCTTTAGTACAGGAGGAGAGACCCAGTACTTC
CDR3aa: CASSFSTGGETQYF

v_gene: TRBV6-1
d_gene: TRBD1
j_gene: TRBJ2-4
abundance: .
CDR3nt: TGTGCCAGCAGTCCGGACAGGGTGTCCAAAAACATTCAGTACTTC
CDR3aa: CASSPDRVSKNIQYF

v_gene: TRBV20-1
d_gene: .
j_gene: TRBJ2-2
abundance: .
CDR3nt: TGCAGTGCCGCCCTCTTGGGGGAGCTGTTTTTT
CDR3aa: CSAALLGELFF

v_gene: TRBV29-1
d_gene: .
j_gene: TRBJ1-2
abundance: .
CDR3nt: TGCAGCGTTAGTTGGGGGGCGAGCTATGGCTACACCTTC
CDR3aa: CSVSWGASYGYTF

v_gene: TRBV7-3
d_gene: TRBD2
j_gene: TRBJ2-1
abundance: once
CDR3nt: TGTGCCAGCAGCTTAACGGGAGGGCTAATTAGCTCCTACAATGAGCAGTTCTTC
CDR3aa: CASSLTGGLISSYNEQFF

v_gene: TRBV10-2
d_gene: .
j_gene: TRBJ2-5
abundance: .
CDR3nt: TGCGCCAGCAGTCTGCCCCCTCCAGGGCCGGTAAAGTGGTACTTC
CDR3aa: CASSLPPPGPVKWYF

v_gene: TRBV11-2
d_gene: .
j_gene: TRBJ1-4
abundance: .
CDR3nt: TGTGCCAGCAGCCCCTCGGGGCCGGGGAAACTGTTTTTT
CDR3aa: CASSPSGPGKLFF

v_gene: TRBV11-3
d_gene: .
j_gene: TRBJ2-3
abundance: .
CDR3nt: TGTGCCAGCAGCCCCGGATCCTTATCGACTGGCAGAACAGATACGCAGTATTTT
CDR3aa: CASSPGSLSTGRTDTQYF

v_gene: TRBV28
d_gene: TRBD2
j_gene: TRBJ2-5
abundance: .
CDR3nt: TGTGCCAGCAGTCCGACCGGGACTAGCGTAAGAGAGACCCAGTACTTC
CDR3aa: CASSPTGTSVRETQYF

v_gene: TRBV10-3
d_gene: .
j_gene: TRBJ1-2
abundance: .
CDR3nt: TGTGCCATCAGTGAGTCGAAGGCAGGGATTAACTATGGCTACACCTTC
CDR3aa: CAISESKAGINYGYTF

v_gene: TRBV6-1
d_gene: .
j_gene: TRBJ1-2
abundance: .
CDR3nt: TGTGCCAGCATCGGCTACACCTTC
CDR3aa: CASIGYTF

v_gene: TRBV9
d_gene: .
j_gene: TRBJ2-3
abundance: .
CDR3nt: TGTGCCAGCGGCCCGGGTACAGATACGCAGTATTTT
CDR3aa: CASGPGTDTQYF

v_gene: TRBV7-2
d_gene: TRBD1
j_gene: TRBJ1-1
abundance: .
CDR3nt: TGTGCCAGCAGCTTAGGTGGGACAGGGAACACTGAAGCTTTCTTT
CDR3aa: CASSLGGTGNTEAFF

v_gene: TRBV27
d_gene: .
j_gene: TRBJ1-3
abundance: once
CDR3nt: TGTGCCAGCACCAACTACCGGACAGACTCGCGGCAACTTCGTAGAAACACCATATATTTT
CDR3aa: CASTNYRTDSRQLRRNTIYF

v_gene: TRBV5-1
d_gene: TRBD2
j_gene: TRBJ2-7
abundance: .
CDR3nt: TGCGCCAGCAGCCCCGGGAGCTTTACGGGAGGTAGAGACGAGCAGTACTTC
CDR3aa: CASSPGSFTGGRDEQYF

v_gene: TRBV5-4
d_gene: .
j_gene: TRBJ1-1
abundance: .
CDR3nt: TGTGCCAGCAGGAGGGAAGGGTCACCTGAAGCTTTCTTT
CDR3aa: CASRREGSPEAFF

v_gene: TRBV7-3
d_gene: .
j_gene: TRBJ2-6
abundance: .
CDR3nt: TGTGCCAGCAGCCCCGGAACTGGGGCCAACGTCCTGACTTTC
CDR3aa: CASSPGTGANVLTF

v_gene: TRBV15
d_gene: .
j_gene: TRBJ1-2
abundance: .
CDR3nt: TGTGCCACCAGCAGAGAAGGACGGAATCGTGGCTACACCTTC
CDR3aa: CATSREGRNRGYTF

v_gene: TRBV30
d_gene: .
j_gene: TRBJ2-6
abundance: .
CDR3nt: TGTGCCTGGGGCGGGGCCAACGTCCTGACTTTC
CDR3aa: CAWGGANVLTF

v_gene: TRBV4-2
d_gene: .
j_gene: TRBJ2-2
abundance: once
CDR3nt: TGTGCCAGCAGCCAAGGTCACGGGGCCGGGGAGCTGTTTTTT
CDR3aa: CASSQGHGAGELFF

v_gene: TRBV7-9
d_gene: .
j_gene: TRBJ2-5
abundance: .
CDR3nt: TGTGCCAGCGAAGGAGACCCGGGGGTATGGGCCCAGTACTTC
CDR3aa: CASEGDPGVWAQYF

v_gene: TRBV30
d_gene: .
j_gene: TRBJ2-2
abundance: .
CDR3nt: TGTGCCTGGAGATTCAGCGGCACCGGGGAGCTGTTTTTT
CDR3aa: CAWRFSGTGELFF

v_gene: TRBV6-1
d_gene: .
j_gene: TRBJ2-7
abundance: .
CDR3nt: TGTGCCAGCAGTGGAGAGGGGGGTGGGCCCTACGAGCAGTACTTC
CDR3aa: CASSGEGGGPYEQYF

v_gene: TRBV14
d_gene: .
j_gene: TRBJ1-1
abundance: .
CDR3nt: TGTGCCAGCAGCCAAGGAGTAGGAGCTCTGAACACTGAAGCTTTCTTT
CDR3aa: CASSQGVGALNTEAFF

v_gene: TRBV4-2
d_gene: .
j_gene: TRBJ2-7
abundance: .
CDR3nt: TGTGCCAGCAGCCCGAGACAGGACTACTCCTACGAGCAGTACTTC
CDR3aa: CASSPRQDYSYEQYF

v_gene: TRBV28
d_gene: .
j_gene: TRBJ1-1
abundance: .
CDR3nt: TGTGCCAGCAGTCCCTACAGGGAGGCTTTCTTT
CDR3aa: CASSPYREAFF

v_gene: TRBV9
d_gene: TRBD2
j_gene: TRBJ2-5
abundance: .
CDR3nt: TGTGCCAGCAGCGCGGGACTAGCTGAAGAGACCCAGTACTTC
CDR3aa: CASSAGLAEETQYF